This entry concerns a single T cell receptor beta chain. Its antigen is as yet unknown. Germline loops: CDR1 SGHTA, CDR2 FQGNSA. Trimming left V 0 bases short and J 3 bases short, with 3 bases between. The CDR3 has 13 amino acids. Sequencing of DNA taken from cultured CD4+ T cells relied on the Oncomine TCR Beta short-read assay. Genomic DNA was extracted from cultured CD4+ T cells. From the PCR reads, TCRdb called clonotypes with MiXCR, one entry per CDR3 protein. This table has 15,000 to 20,000 distinct CDR3 sequences, about 45% appearing once. These data come from a study of vaccination and CD4 T cells after COVID-19. Treatment here: approximately 11-day PBMC culture with coronavirus spike peptide pools or control peptides (ViraFEST assay).

This clonotype originated in a human donor who had recovered from COVID-19. The chain carries TRBV7-2 and TRBJ1-5, with no clear D. Source: CD4+ T cells from blood, cultured in vitro, taken after SARS-CoV-2 vaccination. The CDR3 DNA is TGTGCCAGCAGCTTAGCTGCCAATCAGCCCCAGCATTTT. The encoded protein is CASSLAANQPQHF.